This T cell receptor beta chain was identified during a study of T cells after posttransplantation cyclophosphamide (dated by TCRdb to the mid-2010s). Study-wide context: Using TRB sequencing, the study followed how the T cell repertoire rebuilt after myeloablative bone marrow transplantation with posttransplantation cyclophosphamide given as GVHD prophylaxis. TRA and TRB clonality were tightly correlated in about 10 samples, so subsequent TCR analyses focused on TRB only. Blood from all 30 or so PTCy patients with 1-year posttransplant specimens was subjected to TRB sequencing. Public TRB sequences were queried against a database of over 3,600 sequences associated with responses to pathogens, tumor antigens, self-antigens and alloantigens. Samples from around 40 PTCy-treated patients and approximately 15 related bone marrow donors of those patients were subjected to antigen receptor sequencing. Up to roughly 3 additional blood samples from 2 to 5.2 years after transplant were also TRB-sequenced in 3 patients, as was pretransplant blood from 4 patients.

TRB sequencing used genomic DNA with the immunoSEQ assay at survey resolution or the hsTCRB kit. In the paper's pipeline: Initial read processing used immunoSEQ software, and repertoire analyses used the LymphoSeq R package. Clonality was calculated as 1 minus normalized Shannon entropy, and the Gini coefficient was also calculated for each TRB dataset. To infer phenotypes in unsorted samples, TRB sequences from sorted subsets of the recipient or donor were mapped onto unsorted samples from the same recipient. Sourced from immuneACCESS, this table was stored by TCRdb with only in-frame sequences that have V and J called. A share of the clones is absent; for the studies checked, an unresolved V gene accounts for under half, and the remainder has no known explanation. V, J and clone size were drawn from that table, and D and trimming were deduced from the DNA. The sample table records 890 or so clones; roughly half of these occur just once. Of the sample, 35% to 60% falls within the top ten clones.

General study outcomes and caveats: Donor-recipient similarity was low at 1-2 months but rose over the first year, and later blood repertoires were often dominated by donor CD8+ memory clones. The TRB repertoires of T cells infiltrating skin or GI tract showed only limited overlap with the TRB repertoires of T cells in blood. Across the approximately 46 patients, TRB clonality was highly associated with recipient CMV seropositivity and CMV reactivation, and diversity with PTCy was similar to that in the CNI/methotrexate controls.

Details on this clone: This receptor's antigen is unknown. No base qualities exist here, and no much larger clone lies one base off it.

The CDR3 has 16 amino acids, counting the end cysteine and phenylalanine. Only CDR3 DNA remains: 48 bases, in frame from the first base. According to the germline V gene (reference sequence), CDR1 reads SGHKS and CDR2 reads YYEKEE. V loses 4 bases of germline sequence and J loses 1 base, and the interval between the two ends is 17 bases. Interpreted using the paper, the treatment or condition label stands for: high-dose cyclophosphamide on days +3 and +4 as single-agent GVHD prophylaxis. For conditioning, the PTCy patients got busulfan and fludarabine, then a related or unrelated marrow graft, followed by cyclophosphamide on days +3 and +4. The PTCy-treated patients were drawn from a prospective, multi-institutional clinical trial. Peripheral blood and bone marrow mononuclear cells were isolated by Ficoll-Hypaque density centrifugation and were cryopreserved. CD4+ and CD8+ T cells, including naive and memory subsets, were sorted by FACS on a FACSAria II.

The chain joins TRBV5-5 to TRBJ1-1, with the D gene uncertain. The source of this sequence is a female patient over 55 who received an allogeneic stem cell transplant from a related donor and was CMV-positive. In transplant recipients, some T cells may be of donor rather than host origin. Sample: CD8+ T cells sorted from blood, taken after allogeneic stem cell transplant with posttransplant cyclophosphamide. Read as DNA, the sequence is TGTGCCAGCAGCCTAACGGGTTACGCTTCGAACACTGAAGCTTTCTTT. Its protein product is CASSLTGYASNTEAFF.